This paragraph covers one T cell receptor (beta chain) sequence. Profiling relied on immunoSEQ multiplex PCR, and the TCRdb table lists in-frame clones only, not all of them. This sample has tens of thousands of clones, with 92% found just once. Germline V CDR1 and CDR2: MGHRA, YSYEKL. The CDR3 runs 15 residues. The V end was cut by 5 bases, the J end by 8 bases, with 19 bases between. The sample originates from a study of T cell changes during pregnancy in multiple sclerosis. V and J are TRBV4-1 and TRBJ2-1; maybe TRBD2 (6 bases). Specimen: peripheral blood, collected before pregnancy. The TCR sequence derives from a female donor with multiple sclerosis, enrolled in a pregnancy study. The CDR3: CASSTHGTAGDEQFF. The DNA of the CDR3 is TGCGCCAGCAGCACCCACGGGACTGCCGGGGATGAGCAGTTCTTC.